The 23 T cell receptor beta chains listed next were all sequenced from one sample in a study of blood T cells in healthy people across ages (dated by TCRdb to the mid-2010s). The method was 5' RACE. Instrument used: Illumina HiSeq 2500. A second PCR of roughly 6 to 11 cycles was run with a J-beta primer mix and a sample-barcoded 5' primer. TCRdb cleaned the public reads at Q25 with fastp, built clones with MiXCR and kept in-frame beta chains. Every CDR3 protein is listed once, alongside the most common genes and DNA of its rows. The sample table contains roughly 1.7 million distinct CDR3 sequences; only one count was recorded for 30% to 35% of them. Jointly, the top ten make up over 9% of the sample. The sample comprised blood. The receptors were gathered from a woman aged 30 to 39 in good health.

The chain joins TRBV7-9 to TRBJ2-1; a weak D match, TRBD2 (5 bases). Germline CDR1 is SEHNR and CDR2 is FQNEAQ (reference sequence). CDR3 length: 14 residues. Trimming removed 1 base from V and 6 bases from J, with 10 bases in between. Here the CDR3 reads CASSLDPGGNEQFF. Here the CDR3 DNA reads TGTGCCAGCAGCTTAGACCCAGGAGGCAATGAGCAGTTCTTC.

This clonotype has more than one count but fewer than ten. The J gene is TRBJ2-5, the V gene TRBV29-1; 7 positions match TRBD2. J gave up 5 bases and V 0 bases, and 9 bases lay outside the gene matches. The CDR3 extends over 15 amino acids. Germline CDR1 reads SQVTM; CDR2 reads ANQGSEA. CDR3 loop: CSVEERGAREETQYF. The DNA of the CDR3 is TGCAGCGTTGAAGAGCGAGGGGCGCGGGAGGAGACCCAGTACTTC.

This clonotype has more than one count but fewer than ten. The gene calls are TRBV12-5 and TRBJ2-3; 11 nucleotides align to TRBD2. Trimming took 5 bases from V and 2 from J; bases not matched to a gene: 9. Germline V lookup: CDR1 LGHNT, CDR2 FRNRAP. The CDR3 has 17 amino acids. The CDR3 DNA reads as TGTGCTAGTGGTCAAGGGACTAGCGGTTCCTACACAGATACGCAGTATTTT. As protein: CASGQGTSGSYTDTQYF. Using reference TRBV12-5 and TRBJ2-3 for the parts outside the CDR3, the full variable domain is DARVTQTPRHKVTEMGQEVTMRCQPILGHNTVFWYRQTMMQGLELLAYFRNRAPLDDSGMPKDRFSAEMPDATLATLKIQPSEPRDSAVYFCASGQGTSGSYTDTQYFGPGTRLTVL.

This rearrangement joins TRBV5-4 to TRBJ2-1, with 12 bases that match TRBD2. The CDR3 totals 14 residues. Germline CDR1 is SGHNT and CDR2 is YYREEE (reference sequence). V lost 6 bases, J lost 8 bases, and 6 bases stayed unmatched. The CDR3 is CASKELAGGYEQFF. Here the CDR3 DNA reads TGTGCCAGCAAAGAACTAGCGGGAGGCTATGAGCAGTTCTTC.

This clonotype was picked up a small number of times. V gene TRBV20-1 combines with J gene TRBJ2-3; 10 bases are shared with TRBD2. CDR1 and CDR2 from the germline V gene are DFQATT and SNEGSKA (reference sequence). The ends lost 0 bases at V and 1 base at J; junction bases unmatched: 4. The CDR3 contains 16 residues. The chain's CDR3 is CSARDGGTSGTDTQYF. The CDR3 DNA follows: TGCAGTGCTAGAGATGGGGGGACTAGCGGCACAGATACGCAGTATTTT.

Points on this clonotype: Since a much larger clone is just one base distant, this may be a read error. The CDR3 coding sequence is TGCGGCGTTATAAGGGAAGGGATTGTGGAGACCCAGTACTTC. As protein: CGVIREGIVETQYF. The chain recombines TRBV29-1 with TRBJ2-5, with D hard to call. Germline CDR1 is SQVTM and CDR2 is ANQGSEA. The CDR3 has 14 amino acids.

Worth noting for this clonotype: The junction departs from germline at one end; a sequencing error may be responsible. V usage is TRBV12-3 or TRBV12-4 and J usage is TRBJ2-3; possibly TRBD1 for D (6 bases). The CDR3 runs 12 residues. CDR3 DNA: TGTGCCAGCAGTTCAGGGGAGACGACGCGGTATTTT. It yields the protein CASSSGETTRYF.

This chain links TRBV2 with TRBJ2-6; D is undetermined. Trimming removed 9 bases at V and 4 bases at J, with 19 bases between. The CDR3 spans 16 residues. CDR1 and CDR2 (germline): SNHLY, FYNNEI. The CDR3 is CARRLAQAAGANVLTF. The CDR3 nucleotides read TGTGCCAGGCGACTCGCCCAGGCGGCAGGGGCCAACGTCCTGACTTTC. Full variable domain (outside the CDR3, taken from reference TRBV2 and TRBJ2-6): EPEVTQTPSHQVTQMGQEVILRCVPISNHLYFYWYRQILGQKVEFLVSFYNNEISEKSEIFDDQFSVERPDGSNFTLKIRSTKLEDSAMYFCARRLAQAAGANVLTFGAGSRLTVL.

V is TRBV5-1 and J is TRBJ2-5, with unresolved D. Matching the DNA end better, TRBJ2-7 makes the J call doubtful. Germline CDR1 is SGHRS and CDR2 is YFSETQ. CDR3 length: 15 amino acids. The CDR3, as DNA: TGCGCCAGCAGCGGCTCGGCAGGCGCAATGTGCGAGCAGTACTTC. This sequence encodes CASSGSAGAMCEQYF.

This chain links TRBV30 with TRBJ1-2; possibly TRBD1 for D (5 bases). Germline V gene sequence: CDR1 GTSNPN, CDR2 SVGIG (reference sequence). Trimming shortened V by 2 bases and J by 8 bases, and 12 bases separated the two germline ends. The CDR3 is 12 amino acids. The CDR3 DNA is TGTGCCTGGAGTCCCCAGGGATCAGGCTACACCTTC. Amino acid sequence: CAWSPQGSGYTF.

This clonotype came up a few times. The chain couples TRBV5-1 to TRBJ2-7; 8 bases are shared with TRBD1. Germline V gene data show CDR1 as SGHRS and CDR2 as YFSETQ. The V segment lost 1 base and the J segment 5 bases; nucleotides outside the gene matches: 5. The CDR3 sequence is 14 residues long. CDR3 region: CASSLQGAQDEQYF. The CDR3 DNA reads as TGCGCCAGCAGCTTGCAGGGGGCGCAGGACGAGCAGTACTTC. Using reference TRBV5-1 and TRBJ2-7 for the parts outside the CDR3, the full variable domain is KAGVTQTPRYLIKTRGQQVTLSCSPISGHRSVSWYQQTPGQGLQFLFEYFSETQRNKGNFPGRFSGRQFSNSRSEMNVSTLELGDSALYLCASSLQGAQDEQYFGPGTRLTVT.

The chain employs TRBV5-6 and TRBJ2-5; D possibly corresponds to TRBD1 (6 bases). The CDR3 consists of 17 residues. From germline, CDR1 is SGHDT and CDR2 YYEEEE. Trimming stripped 1 base from V and 4 bases from J, with 20 bases between. The CDR3 loop is CASSLSSTGLGGETQYF. In DNA form, the CDR3 reads TGTGCCAGCAGCTTGAGCTCTACAGGGCTGGGTGGAGAGACCCAGTACTTC.

The chain combines TRBV9 with TRBJ2-5; D remains ambiguous. This CDR3 spans 15 amino acids. V shed 0 bases and J shed 5 bases, with 14 bases lying between them. The germline V gene encodes CDR1 SGDLS and CDR2 YYNGEE. This CDR3 reads CASSVGPGTSETQYF. The DNA for the CDR3 is TGTGCCAGCAGCGTAGGTCCTGGTACTTCGGAGACCCAGTACTTC.

This clonotype was seen repeatedly, ten times or more. This sequence joins TRBV29-1 and TRBJ2-1; D might be TRBD2 (5 bases). V was trimmed by 4 bases and J by 5 bases, leaving 12 bases between them. The germline V gene has CDR1 SQVTM and CDR2 ANQGSEA. The CDR3 loop spans 13 amino acids. CDR3 nucleotides: TGCAGCGTTGGGCTAGCTACAAACAATGAGCAGTTCTTC. It translates to CSVGLATNNEQFF.

Of note for this clonotype: A much larger clone sits a single nucleotide away, making a read error possible. The chain uses TRBV4-1 and TRBJ2-7, with TRBD2 as a possible D gene (6 bases). CDR3 length: 17 amino acids. From germline, CDR1 is MGHRA and CDR2 YSYEKL. The V end was cut by 2 bases, the J end by 1 base, with 18 bases between. The CDR3 nucleotides are TGCGCCAGCAGCCAACTTACTGGCGGCCTAGCGTCCTACGAGCAGTACTTC. This gives the protein CASSQLTGGLASYEQYF.

V usage is TRBV7-9 and J usage is TRBJ2-5; TRBD1 might be the D (6 bases). Trimming pared 7 bases from V and 0 bases from J, leaving 21 bases between. Germline V lookup: CDR1 SEHNR, CDR2 FQNEAQ (reference sequence). This CDR3 spans 17 amino acids. The CDR3 region is CASTPTWGTRYQETQYF. DNA for the CDR3: TGTGCCAGCACACCGACCTGGGGGACACGGTACCAAGAGACCCAGTACTTC.

The chain recombines TRBV28 with TRBJ2-7; tentatively, D is TRBD1 (6 bases). The CDR3 has 17 amino acids. In germline, CDR1 is MDHEN, CDR2 SYDVKM. With 4 bases removed from V and 3 bases from J, the gap between germline ends came to 22 bases. The DNA for the CDR3 is TGTGCCAGCAGTTCATACTTGGACAGCCGCCAATTCTACGAGCAGTACTTC. Translation: CASSSYLDSRQFYEQYF.

This clonotype appeared a few times. The V and J genes are TRBV20-1 and TRBJ2-1; D call uncertain. The CDR3 has 14 amino acids. Between the trimmed V and J ends, which lost 2 bases and 6 bases, there was a span of 14 bases. CDR1 is DFQATT, CDR2 SNEGSKA, per germline (reference sequence). The DNA of the CDR3 is TGCAGTGCTAGAAAGACCGAGACCACCAATGAGCAGTTCTTC. Its translation is CSARKTETTNEQFF.

In this sample, this clonotype turned up many times. The rearrangement links TRBV27 to TRBJ2-5; TRBD2 matches at 8 bases. The germline CDR1 and CDR2 sequences are MNHEY and SMNVEV (reference sequence). The V segment lost 6 bases and the J segment 5 bases; nucleotides outside the gene matches: 8. The CDR3 has 14 residues. CDR3 amino acids: CASSSLAGLETQYF. The CDR3 nucleotides read TGTGCCAGCAGCTCCTTAGCGGGGCTTGAGACCCAGTACTTC.

This chain uses TRBV6-1 with TRBJ1-5; D is perhaps TRBD1 (5 bases). Germline-derived CDR1 and CDR2 are MNHNS and SASEGT. This CDR3 region has 16 residues. Trimming took off 2 bases at V and 7 bases at J, with 18 bases between the two ends. In DNA, the CDR3 is TGTGCCAGCAGTGAAAAGACAGTGTTGATCCAACAGCCCCAGCATTTT. As protein: CASSEKTVLIQQPQHF.

In its sample, this clonotype was seen a few times. The J gene is TRBJ2-3, the V gene TRBV12-5; TRBD2 matches at 8 bases. V was pared by 5 bases and J by 3 bases, with 10 bases of the junction left unmatched. The CDR3 sequence is 16 residues long. From germline, CDR1 is LGHNT and CDR2 FRNRAP. In DNA form, the CDR3 reads TGTGCTAGTGGTGCCGCGGGAGCGGGAGTGACAGATACGCAGTATTTT. Protein sequence: CASGAAGAGVTDTQYF.

V usage is TRBV11-3 and J usage is TRBJ2-2; 10 nucleotides agree with TRBD2. Germline V CDR1 and CDR2: SGHNT, YENEEA. With 6 bases clipped from V and 6 bases from J, the junction kept 1 base outside the gene matches. The CDR3 has 13 amino acids. CDR3 in DNA: TGTGCCAGCAGGGGACTAGCGTCCGGGGAGCTGTTTTTT. It translates to CASRGLASGELFF.

This clonotype appeared a few times. The chain recombines TRBV5-1 with TRBJ2-1, with 9 bases aligning to TRBD2. The CDR3 extends over 14 amino acids. With 5 bases clipped from V and 5 bases from J, the junction kept 5 bases outside the gene matches. CDR1 is SGHRS, CDR2 YFSETQ, per germline. The CDR3 region has the DNA TGCGCCAGCAGGGGGACTAGCAATGACAATGAGCAGTTCTTC. It yields the protein CASRGTSNDNEQFF.